Described below is a single TCR beta chain sequence and its context. The data were produced by immunoSEQ multiplex PCR, yet TCRdb's version contains in-frame clones alone and is incomplete. The table has 25,000 to 35,000 clones, 90% seen once; the top ten hold 8.4%. The sample is drawn from a study of blood T cell repertoires in COVID-19. This TCR was recovered from a man in his 70s with active or convalescent COVID-19. The specimen sequenced was peripheral blood.

The CDR3: CASTDRNQPQHF. The CDR3 DNA sequence: TGTGCCAGTACCGACAGGAATCAGCCCCAGCATTTT. The rearrangement joins TRBV19 to TRBJ1-5; possible D gene TRBD1, 6 bases. Trimming removed 7 bases from V and 4 bases from J, with 8 bases in between. CDR1 is LNHDA and CDR2 is SQIVND in the germline V gene (reference sequence). The CDR3 loop spans 12 amino acids.